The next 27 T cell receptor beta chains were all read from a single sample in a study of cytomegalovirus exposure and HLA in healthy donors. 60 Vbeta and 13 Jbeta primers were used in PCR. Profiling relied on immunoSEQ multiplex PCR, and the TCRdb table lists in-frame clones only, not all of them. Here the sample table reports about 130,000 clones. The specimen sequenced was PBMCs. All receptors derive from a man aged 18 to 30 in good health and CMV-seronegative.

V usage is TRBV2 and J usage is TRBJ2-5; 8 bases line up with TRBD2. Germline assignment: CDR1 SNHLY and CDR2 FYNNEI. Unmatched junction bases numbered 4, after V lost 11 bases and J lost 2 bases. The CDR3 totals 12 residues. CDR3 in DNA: TGTGCCCGCGGGAGGCAGCAAGAGACCCAGTACTTC. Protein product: CARGRQQETQYF.

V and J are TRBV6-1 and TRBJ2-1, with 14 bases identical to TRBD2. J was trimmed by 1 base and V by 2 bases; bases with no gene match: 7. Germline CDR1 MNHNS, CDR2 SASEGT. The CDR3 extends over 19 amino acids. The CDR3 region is CASSELGTSGSRSYNEQFF. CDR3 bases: TGTGCCAGCAGTGAATTGGGGACTAGCGGGAGTAGGTCCTACAATGAGCAGTTCTTC.

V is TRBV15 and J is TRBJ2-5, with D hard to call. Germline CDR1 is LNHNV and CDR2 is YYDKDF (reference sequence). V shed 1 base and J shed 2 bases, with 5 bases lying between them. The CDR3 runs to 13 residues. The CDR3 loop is CATSRGRQETQYF. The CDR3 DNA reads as TGTGCCACCAGCAGAGGTCGGCAAGAGACCCAGTACTTC.

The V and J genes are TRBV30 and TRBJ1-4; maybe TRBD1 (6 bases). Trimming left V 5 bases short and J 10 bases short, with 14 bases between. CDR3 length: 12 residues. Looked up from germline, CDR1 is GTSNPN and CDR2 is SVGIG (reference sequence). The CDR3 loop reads CAWGTYEGKLFF. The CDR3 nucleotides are TGTGCCTGGGGGACATATGAGGGAAAACTGTTTTTT.

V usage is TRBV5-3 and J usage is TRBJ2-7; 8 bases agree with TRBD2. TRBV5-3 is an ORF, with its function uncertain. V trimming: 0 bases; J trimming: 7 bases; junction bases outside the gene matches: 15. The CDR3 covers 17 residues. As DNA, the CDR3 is TGTGCCAGAAGCTTGGGATCTTTGCGGGAGGAGACCTGGGAGCAGTACTTC. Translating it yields CARSLGSLREETWEQYF.

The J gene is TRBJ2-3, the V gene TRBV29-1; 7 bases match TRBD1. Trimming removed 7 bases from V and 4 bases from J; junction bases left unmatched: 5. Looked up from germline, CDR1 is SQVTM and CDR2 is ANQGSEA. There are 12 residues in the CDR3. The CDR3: CSARQGSDTQYF. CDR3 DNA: TGCAGCGCCCGACAGGGTTCAGATACGCAGTATTTT.

Written as DNA, the CDR3 is TGTGCCTGCGAGAGGGTGGGACAGGGGGATGAGCAGTTCTTC. It is translated as CACERVGQGDEQFF. The gene calls are TRBV30 and TRBJ2-1; TRBD1 aligns across 11 bases. V lost 6 bases to trimming and J lost 8 bases; unmatched junction nucleotides: 9. The CDR3 spans 14 residues. Germline-derived CDR1 and CDR2 are GTSNPN and SVGIG (reference sequence).

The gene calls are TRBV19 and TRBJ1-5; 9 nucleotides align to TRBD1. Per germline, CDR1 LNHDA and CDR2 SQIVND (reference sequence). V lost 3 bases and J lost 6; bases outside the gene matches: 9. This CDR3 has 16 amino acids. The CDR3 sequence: CASSIIGQGMGQPQHF. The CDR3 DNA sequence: TGTGCCAGTAGTATCATCGGACAGGGGATGGGTCAGCCCCAGCATTTT.

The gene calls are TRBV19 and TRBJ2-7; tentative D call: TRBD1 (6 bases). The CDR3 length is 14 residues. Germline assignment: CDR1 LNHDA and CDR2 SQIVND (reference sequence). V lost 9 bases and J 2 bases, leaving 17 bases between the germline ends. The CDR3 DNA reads TGTGCCAGCCACTCCCAGGGGACCCCCTACGAGCAGTACTTC. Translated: CASHSQGTPYEQYF.

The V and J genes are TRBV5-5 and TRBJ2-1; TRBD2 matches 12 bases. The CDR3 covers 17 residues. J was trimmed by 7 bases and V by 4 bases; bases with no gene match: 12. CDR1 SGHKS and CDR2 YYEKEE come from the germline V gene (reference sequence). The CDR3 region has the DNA TGTGCCAGCAGCCCCTGGATGACTAGCGGGAGTGTAAATGAGCAGTTCTTC. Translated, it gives CASSPWMTSGSVNEQFF.

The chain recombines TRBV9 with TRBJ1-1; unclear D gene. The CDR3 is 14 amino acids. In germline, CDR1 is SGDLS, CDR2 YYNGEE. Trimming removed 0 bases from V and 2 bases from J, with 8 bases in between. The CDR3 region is CASSVGAGNTEAFF. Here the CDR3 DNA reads TGTGCCAGCAGCGTAGGGGCTGGCAACACTGAAGCTTTCTTT.

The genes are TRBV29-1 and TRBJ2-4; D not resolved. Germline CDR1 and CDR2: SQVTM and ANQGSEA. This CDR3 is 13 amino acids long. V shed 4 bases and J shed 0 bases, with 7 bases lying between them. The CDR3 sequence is CSVGAPAKNIQYF. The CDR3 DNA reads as TGCAGCGTTGGGGCCCCAGCCAAAAACATTCAGTACTTC.

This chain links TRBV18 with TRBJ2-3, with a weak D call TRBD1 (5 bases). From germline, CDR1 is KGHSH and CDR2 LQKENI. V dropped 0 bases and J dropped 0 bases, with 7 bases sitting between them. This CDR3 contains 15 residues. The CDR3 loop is CASSPPGQSTDTQYF. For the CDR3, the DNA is TGTGCCAGCTCACCACCGGGGCAGAGCACAGATACGCAGTATTTT.

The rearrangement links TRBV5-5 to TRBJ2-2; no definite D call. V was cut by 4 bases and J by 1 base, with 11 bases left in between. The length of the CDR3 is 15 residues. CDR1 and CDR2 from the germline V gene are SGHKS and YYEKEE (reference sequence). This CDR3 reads CASSRLTGNTGELFF. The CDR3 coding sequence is TGTGCCAGCAGCCGACTGACTGGGAACACCGGGGAGCTGTTTTTT. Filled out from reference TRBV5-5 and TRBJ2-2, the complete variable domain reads DAGVTQSPTHLIKTRGQQVTLRCSPISGHKSVSWYQQVLGQGPQFIFQYYEKEERGRGNFPDRFSARQFPNYSSELNVNALLLGDSALYLCASSRLTGNTGELFFGEGSRLTVL.

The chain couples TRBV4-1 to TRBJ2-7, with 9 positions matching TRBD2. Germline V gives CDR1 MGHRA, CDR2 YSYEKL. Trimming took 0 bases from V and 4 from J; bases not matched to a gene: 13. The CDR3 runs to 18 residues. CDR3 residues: CASSQEGPSGEGGYEQYF. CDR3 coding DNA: TGCGCCAGCAGCCAAGAAGGCCCTAGCGGGGAGGGGGGATACGAGCAGTACTTC.

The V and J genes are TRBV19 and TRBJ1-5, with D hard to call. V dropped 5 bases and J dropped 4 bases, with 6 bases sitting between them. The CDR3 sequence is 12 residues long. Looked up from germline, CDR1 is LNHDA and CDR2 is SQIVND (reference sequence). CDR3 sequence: CASSLLNQPQHF. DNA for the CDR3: TGTGCCAGTAGTCTCTTGAATCAGCCCCAGCATTTT.

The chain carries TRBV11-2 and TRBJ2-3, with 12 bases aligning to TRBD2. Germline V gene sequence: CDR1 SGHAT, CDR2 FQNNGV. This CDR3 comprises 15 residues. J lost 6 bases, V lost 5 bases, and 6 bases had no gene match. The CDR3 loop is CASSPSGGGEDTQYF. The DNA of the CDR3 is TGTGCCAGCAGCCCTAGCGGGGGGGGCGAGGATACGCAGTATTTT.

The DNA for the CDR3 is TGTGCCAGTAGTATAGCTGCGTCTCTAGCGAATGAGCAGTTCTTC. Translation: CASSIAASLANEQFF. This rearrangement joins TRBV19 to TRBJ2-1, with D maybe TRBD2 (6 bases). Germline CDR1 and CDR2: LNHDA and SQIVND (reference sequence). V gave up 1 base and J gave up 7 bases, with 14 bases separating them. The CDR3 contains 15 residues.

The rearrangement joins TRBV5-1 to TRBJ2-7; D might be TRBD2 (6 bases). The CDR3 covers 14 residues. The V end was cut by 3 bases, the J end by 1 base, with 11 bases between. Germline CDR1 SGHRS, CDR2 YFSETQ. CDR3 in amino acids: CASSWTMGSYEQYF. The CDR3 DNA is TGCGCCAGCAGCTGGACTATGGGGTCCTACGAGCAGTACTTC.

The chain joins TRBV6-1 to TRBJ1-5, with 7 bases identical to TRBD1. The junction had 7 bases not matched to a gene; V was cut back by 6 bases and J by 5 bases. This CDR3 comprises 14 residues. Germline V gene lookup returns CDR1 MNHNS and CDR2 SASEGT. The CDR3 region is CASRNRGSDQPQHF. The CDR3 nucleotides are TGTGCCAGCAGGAACAGGGGAAGTGATCAGCCCCAGCATTTT.

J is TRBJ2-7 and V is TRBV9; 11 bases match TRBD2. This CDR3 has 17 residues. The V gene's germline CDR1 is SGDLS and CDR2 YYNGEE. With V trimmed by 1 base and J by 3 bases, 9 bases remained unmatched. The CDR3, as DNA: TGTGCCAGCAGCGTATCCCCAACTAGCGGGAGTTTCTACGAGCAGTACTTC. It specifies CASSVSPTSGSFYEQYF.

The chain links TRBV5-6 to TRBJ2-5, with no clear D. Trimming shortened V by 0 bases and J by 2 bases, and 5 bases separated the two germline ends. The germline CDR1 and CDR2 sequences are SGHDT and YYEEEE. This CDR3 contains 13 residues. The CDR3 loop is CASSLGGQETQYF. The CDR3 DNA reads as TGTGCCAGCAGCTTGGGCGGTCAAGAGACCCAGTACTTC.

CDR3 sequence reads: CSTISGEDTQYF. CDR3 nucleotide sequence: TGCAGCACTATCTCAGGGGAAGATACGCAGTATTTT. This chain links TRBV29-1 with TRBJ2-3, with TRBD1 as a possible D gene (6 bases). Trimming took off 8 bases at V and 5 bases at J, with 14 bases between the two ends. The germline V gene encodes CDR1 SQVTM and CDR2 ANQGSEA. The CDR3 loop spans 12 amino acids.

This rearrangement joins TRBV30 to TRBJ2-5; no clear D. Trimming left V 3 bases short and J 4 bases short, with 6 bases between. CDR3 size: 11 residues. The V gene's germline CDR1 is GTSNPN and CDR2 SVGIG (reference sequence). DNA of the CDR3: TGTGCCTGGAGCACCGGAGAGACCCAGTACTTC. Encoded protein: CAWSTGETQYF.

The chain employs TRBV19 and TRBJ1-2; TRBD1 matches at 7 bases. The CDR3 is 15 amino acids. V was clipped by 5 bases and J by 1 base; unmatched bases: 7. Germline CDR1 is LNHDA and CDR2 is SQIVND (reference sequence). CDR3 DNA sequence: TGTGCCAGTAGTCCAAGGGGGACAGTTAACTATGGCTACACCTTC. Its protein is CASSPRGTVNYGYTF. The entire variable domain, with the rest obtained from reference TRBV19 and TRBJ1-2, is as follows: DGGITQSPKYLFRKEGQNVTLSCEQNLNHDAMYWYRQDPGQGLRLIYYSQIVNDFQKGDIAEGYSVSREKKESFPLTVTSAQKNPTAFYLCASSPRGTVNYGYTFGSGTRLTVV.

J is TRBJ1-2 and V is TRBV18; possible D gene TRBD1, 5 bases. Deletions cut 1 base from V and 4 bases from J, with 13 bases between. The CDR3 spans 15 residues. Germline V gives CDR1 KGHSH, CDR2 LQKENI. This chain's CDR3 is CASSPLQGSSYGYTF. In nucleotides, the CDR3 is TGTGCCAGCTCACCACTGCAGGGCTCCAGCTATGGCTACACCTTC.

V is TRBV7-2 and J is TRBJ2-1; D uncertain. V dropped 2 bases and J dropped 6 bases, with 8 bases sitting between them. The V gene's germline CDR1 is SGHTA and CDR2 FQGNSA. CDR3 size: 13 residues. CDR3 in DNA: TGTGCCAGCAGCTTACTACTCCGCAATGAGCAGTTCTTC. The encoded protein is CASSLLLRNEQFF.